This T cell receptor beta chain was recovered during a study of T cells in Graves' hyperthyroidism and ophthalmopathy. Study in general: Peripheral blood was obtained at initial diagnosis, preceding any treatment. Study-level findings and limits: The blood repertoire included most of the expanded thyroid clonotypes above 0.001.

Authors of the study amplified TCR beta CDR3 regions from RNA transcripts. The HTBI primer set drove a first-round RT-PCR of the TCR CDR3. TCRdb called the multiplex PCR reads again in MiXCR, with one record for every CDR3 protein. The sample carries 300,000 to 500,000 distinct CDR3 sequences, 11% to 15% recorded once. Ophthalmopathy cases met thresholds of Clinical Activity Score at least 3, NOSPECS grade at least 4 and duration under 3 months. Points on this clonotype: Its specificity is not known.

The CDR3 totals 13 residues. Trimming pared 0 bases from V and 4 bases from J, leaving 9 bases between. Germline CDR1 and CDR2: DFQATT and SNEGSKA (reference sequence). Specimen: blood. The source of this sequence is a man aged 50-59 years with Graves' ophthalmopathy. J is TRBJ1-2 and V is TRBV20-1; D remains ambiguous. The DNA of the CDR3 is TGCAGTGCTAGAGATCAGACACCCTATGGCTACACCTTC. Translation: CSARDQTPYGYTF.